Listed here are 21 T cell receptor beta chains from one sample, sequenced in a study of CD8+ T cells in alopecia areata. Sequencing used cDNA as its template, made by extracting RNA and reverse transcribing it. TCRdb's table, derived via immunoSEQ multiplex PCR, lists solely in-frame clones and lacks some. The table records 98,000 or so clones, under 70% of them present only once. Documented treatment: oral pan-JAK inhibitor, 5-10 mg twice daily. Source: CD8+ T cells sorted from blood, taken at week 4, from a patient treated with tofacitinib. These receptors were collected from a human donor with alopecia areata.

The V and J genes are TRBV7-9 and TRBJ2-3, with 7 bases matching TRBD2. Germline V lookup: CDR1 SEHNR, CDR2 FQNEAQ (reference sequence). V gave up 5 bases and J gave up 0 bases; unmatched junction bases: 8. The CDR3 consists of 16 residues. CDR3 sequence reads: CASSPPLAPSTDTQYF. The CDR3 nucleotides read TGTGCCAGCAGCCCTCCACTAGCGCCTAGCACAGATACGCAGTATTTT.

The chain couples TRBV28 to TRBJ2-2; no clear D. Germline V gene sequence: CDR1 MDHEN, CDR2 SYDVKM. V dropped 5 bases and J dropped 3 bases, with 4 bases sitting between them. The CDR3 has 12 amino acids. The CDR3 coding sequence is TGTGCCAGCAGTCCCCACACCGGGGAGCTGTTTTTT. Its translation is CASSPHTGELFF.

In its sample, this clone ranks as medium-sized. This chain uses TRBV6-6 with TRBJ2-2, with D maybe TRBD1 (6 bases). Germline V gives CDR1 MNHNY, CDR2 SVGAGI (reference sequence). V lost 6 bases and J lost 6, with 17 bases in between. This CDR3 is 15 amino acids long. CDR3 sequence (DNA): TGTGCCAGCAGGTCGGGGCAGGGACATGCCGGGGAGCTGTTTTTT. As protein: CASRSGQGHAGELFF.

The J gene is TRBJ2-7, the V gene TRBV15; no clear D. With 3 bases removed from V and 5 bases from J, the gap between germline ends came to 14 bases. CDR3 length: 14 amino acids. Germline CDR1 is LNHNV and CDR2 is YYDKDF (reference sequence). In DNA form, the CDR3 reads TGTGCCACCAGCAGCACATCGGATTTAAACGAGCAGTACTTC. It is translated as CATSSTSDLNEQYF.

This clone was picked up a small number of times. This chain connects TRBV9 to TRBJ1-3, with a weak D call TRBD1 (6 bases). V lost 2 bases and J lost 3, with 12 bases in between. The CDR3 consists of 15 residues. CDR1 is SGDLS and CDR2 is YYNGEE in the germline V gene. CDR3 sequence: CASSVTGSIGNTIYF. For the CDR3, the DNA is TGTGCCAGCAGCGTGACAGGATCGATTGGAAACACCATATATTTT.

This clone was picked up a small number of times. Here the CDR3 DNA reads TGTGCCAGCAGCCCAACGATGGGGACTCCCCAGGGAGAGACCCAGTACTTC. Translating it yields CASSPTMGTPQGETQYF. The chain joins TRBV7-2 to TRBJ2-5; possible D gene TRBD2, 6 bases. The V gene's germline CDR1 is SGHTA and CDR2 FQGNSA. Trimming shortened V by 5 bases and J by 4 bases, and 23 bases separated the two germline ends. The CDR3 is 17 residues long.

In its sample, this clone was seen once. The genes are TRBV27 and TRBJ2-2, with D maybe TRBD1 (6 bases). Trimming removed 5 bases at V and 4 bases at J, with 14 bases between. In germline, CDR1 is MNHEY, CDR2 SMNVEV (reference sequence). The CDR3 runs 15 residues. The CDR3 sequence is CASSPHREGTGELFF. The CDR3 DNA sequence: TGTGCCAGCAGTCCACACAGGGAAGGCACCGGGGAGCTGTTTTTT.

The chain carries TRBV27 and TRBJ1-1; maybe TRBD1 (5 bases). Trimming left V 6 bases short and J 4 bases short, with 12 bases between. CDR1 and CDR2 (germline): MNHEY, SMNVEV (reference sequence). This CDR3 is 13 amino acids long. Here the CDR3 DNA reads TGTGCCAGCAGGGGGGGAGCGACCACTGAAGCTTTCTTT. This codes for CASRGGATTEAFF.

This clone appeared a few times. The chain couples TRBV13 to TRBJ2-7, with D tentatively TRBD1 (5 bases). CDR3 size: 13 residues. Germline lookup yields CDR1 PRHDT and CDR2 FYEKMQ (reference sequence). The V end lost 1 base, the J end lost 3 bases, and 7 bases lay between the germline ends. The CDR3 protein is CASSLADSYEQYF. The CDR3 nucleotides read TGTGCCAGCAGCTTAGCAGACAGCTACGAGCAGTACTTC. The full variable domain, its missing parts supplied by reference TRBV13 and TRBJ2-7, is AAGVIQSPRHLIKEKRETATLKCYPIPRHDTVYWYQQGPGQDPQFLISFYEKMQSDKGSIPDRFSAQQFSDYHSELNMSSLELGDSALYFCASSLADSYEQYFGPGTRLTVT.

The chain links TRBV4-3 to TRBJ2-2; 9 nucleotides match TRBD1. This CDR3 comprises 14 residues. V shed 4 bases and J 6 bases; nucleotides not matched to a gene: 3. CDR1 is LGHNA and CDR2 is YSLEER in the germline V gene. For the CDR3, the DNA is TGCGCCAGCAGCCGAGGGACAGGGTCCGGGGAGCTGTTTTTT. Its translation is CASSRGTGSGELFF.

The CDR3 spells CASHSGTTSYEQYF. The DNA for the CDR3 is TGTGCCAGCCACTCCGGGACTACGTCCTACGAGCAGTACTTC. This chain uses TRBV2 with TRBJ2-7, with 7 bases that match TRBD2. CDR1 is SNHLY and CDR2 is FYNNEI in the germline V gene. The length of the CDR3 is 14 residues. Trimming at V came to 8 bases and at J to 1 base, leaving 8 bases not matched to a gene.

The chain links TRBV28 to TRBJ1-1; possibly TRBD1 for D (6 bases). There are 14 residues in the CDR3. CDR1 and CDR2 from the germline V gene are MDHEN and SYDVKM. V dropped 5 bases and J dropped 6 bases, with 16 bases sitting between them. The CDR3 region has the DNA TGTGCCAGCAGTCCAGGACAGATTCGGGCTGAAGCTTTCTTT. This translates into CASSPGQIRAEAFF.

The chain carries TRBV5-4 and TRBJ2-5; TRBD2 matches 7 bases. CDR1 is SGHNT, CDR2 YYREEE, per germline (reference sequence). CDR3 length: 15 residues. Trimming cost V 2 bases and J 5 bases; bases outside gene matches: 9. CDR3: CASSFFSGSMETQYF. The CDR3 bases are TGTGCCAGCAGCTTTTTTAGCGGGTCGATGGAGACCCAGTACTTC.

This clone was seen more than once but under ten times. V and J are TRBV19 and TRBJ2-1; 7 bases are a match to TRBD2. The V segment lost 5 bases and the J segment 0 bases; nucleotides outside the gene matches: 4. In germline, CDR1 is LNHDA, CDR2 SQIVND (reference sequence). CDR3 length: 15 amino acids. In nucleotides, the CDR3 is TGTGCCAGTAGTCGCGGGGGAAGCTCCTACAATGAGCAGTTCTTC. Translating it yields CASSRGGSSYNEQFF.

This chain links TRBV7-9 with TRBJ1-1; D may be TRBD1 (6 bases). V was shortened by 0 bases and J by 7 bases, with 21 bases between the two germline ends. The CDR3 is 17 amino acids. Germline V gene sequence: CDR1 SEHNR, CDR2 FQNEAQ (reference sequence). The chain's CDR3 is CASSLAHGRGPDGEAFF. The CDR3 coding sequence is TGTGCCAGCAGCTTAGCCCACGGCAGGGGACCCGACGGTGAAGCTTTCTTT.

This sequence joins TRBV29-1 and TRBJ2-7; possibly TRBD2 for D (7 bases). The germline CDR1 and CDR2 sequences are SQVTM and ANQGSEA. The CDR3 has 14 residues. Trimming left V 6 bases short and J 3 bases short, with 18 bases between. Written as DNA, the CDR3 is TGCAGCGTAGTTGGGGGGCGCGGGGGCTACGAGCAGTACTTC. Protein sequence: CSVVGGRGGYEQYF.

The chain links TRBV11-2 to TRBJ1-1; no clear D. Per germline, CDR1 SGHAT and CDR2 FQNNGV. CDR3 size: 15 residues. Deletions cut 2 bases from V and 1 base from J, with 11 bases between. The CDR3 sequence: CASSLSWPRNTEAFF. The CDR3 DNA reads TGTGCCAGCAGCTTATCTTGGCCGAGGAACACTGAAGCTTTCTTT.

This clone came up a few times. CDR3 region: CASRAYRDTGELFF. The CDR3 DNA reads as TGTGCCAGCAGGGCTTACAGGGACACCGGGGAGCTGTTTTTT. The chain has TRBV6-5 and TRBJ2-2; possibly TRBD1 for D (6 bases). Germline lookup yields CDR1 MNHEY and CDR2 SVGAGI. The CDR3 is 14 amino acids. The germline V and J ends were trimmed by 6 bases and 3 bases, with 11 bases remaining between them.

As DNA, the CDR3 is TGTGCTAGTGCTCCGGGAGGGCCGAGCACAGATACGCAGTATTTT. This gives the protein CASAPGGPSTDTQYF. V usage is TRBV12-5 and J usage is TRBJ2-3; the match to TRBD2 covers 8 bases. The V gene's germline CDR1 is LGHNT and CDR2 FRNRAP. The CDR3 contains 15 residues. Trimming at V came to 7 bases and at J to 0 bases, leaving 6 bases not matched to a gene.

The V and J genes are TRBV19 and TRBJ2-7; 8 bases are a match to TRBD1. This CDR3 region has 12 residues. With V trimmed by 8 bases and J by 2 bases, 2 bases remained unmatched. The germline CDR1 and CDR2 sequences are LNHDA and SQIVND (reference sequence). The CDR3 is CASGQGPYEQYF. CDR3 nucleotide sequence: TGTGCCAGTGGACAGGGCCCCTACGAGCAGTACTTC.

The chain recombines TRBV4-2 with TRBJ2-5; TRBD2 aligns across 11 bases. The J call may be in error: the DNA end matches TRBJ2-7 better. This CDR3 has 17 residues. Germline CDR1 is LGHNA and CDR2 is YNFKEQ. CDR3 amino acids: CASSQELTSGGFYEQYF. The DNA of the CDR3 is TGTGCCAGCAGCCAAGAACTAACTAGCGGGGGTTTCTACGAGCAGTACTTC.